The rows below give T cell receptor beta chains drawn from one sample of a study of CD4 T cells in relation to SARS-CoV-2 and coronaviruses. The method was immunoSEQ multiplex PCR; TCRdb's version includes in-frame clones alone and lacks a portion of them. This table holds tens of thousands of clones, just under 75% found once. These receptors' targets are unknown. The sample was CD4+ T cells from PBMCs, cultured in vitro. Every receptor here comes from a human donor in good health. The CDR3 runs from the conserved cysteine through the conserved F or W. A D gene is named only where the DNA matches it firmly. Only some rows state a clone size, as once, few, many or a class for expanded clones.

CDR3 protein: CASSLDWDKKAFF
CDR3 DNA: TGCGCCAGCAGCTTGGATTGGGACAAGAAAGCTTTCTTT
V gene: TRBV5-1
D gene: .
clone size: .
J gene: TRBJ1-1

CDR3 protein: CASRRESWETQYF
CDR3 DNA: TGTGCCAGCAGGCGGGAGAGCTGGGAGACCCAGTACTTC
V gene: TRBV6-5
D gene: TRBD2
clone size: .
J gene: TRBJ2-5

CDR3 protein: CASSVEGRVTDTQYF
CDR3 DNA: TGTGCCAGCAGTGTAGAGGGCAGGGTAACAGATACGCAGTATTTT
V gene: TRBV11-2
D gene: .
clone size: .
J gene: TRBJ2-3

CDR3 protein: CASSLAGGSTDTQYF
CDR3 DNA: TGCGCCAGCAGCTTAGCGGGAGGGAGCACAGATACGCAGTATTTT
V gene: TRBV5-1
D gene: TRBD2
clone size: .
J gene: TRBJ2-3

CDR3 protein: CASSSDRPNQPQHF
CDR3 DNA: TGTGCCAGCAGCTCGGACAGACCGAATCAGCCCCAGCATTTT
V gene: TRBV7-2
D gene: .
clone size: .
J gene: TRBJ1-5

CDR3 protein: CASSFGQGGSEAFF
CDR3 DNA: TGCGCCAGCAGCTTTGGGCAGGGAGGATCTGAAGCTTTCTTT
V gene: TRBV5-1
D gene: .
clone size: .
J gene: TRBJ1-1

CDR3 protein: CASSFRVLAAFF
CDR3 DNA: TGTGCCAGCAGCTTCAGGGTTTTGGCTGCTTTCTTT
V gene: TRBV13
D gene: .
clone size: .
J gene: TRBJ1-1

CDR3 protein: CASSIEPGLAGIPETQYF
CDR3 DNA: TGTGCCAGTAGTATAGAACCCGGACTAGCGGGGATCCCAGAGACCCAGTACTTC
V gene: TRBV19
D gene: TRBD2
clone size: .
J gene: TRBJ2-5

CDR3 protein: CASSLADTQYF
CDR3 DNA: TGTGCCAGCAGCTTAGCAGATACGCAGTATTTT
V gene: TRBV7-9
D gene: .
clone size: .
J gene: TRBJ2-3

CDR3 protein: CASSLWTGRATEAFF
CDR3 DNA: TGTGCCAGCTCACTCTGGACAGGGAGGGCAACTGAAGCTTTCTTT
V gene: TRBV18
D gene: TRBD1
clone size: few
J gene: TRBJ1-1

CDR3 protein: CATSDASTDTQYF
CDR3 DNA: TGTGCCACCAGTGATGCGTCCACAGATACGCAGTATTTT
V gene: TRBV24-1
D gene: .
clone size: .
J gene: TRBJ2-3

CDR3 protein: CAWSSGSTDTQYF
CDR3 DNA: TGTGCCTGGAGTAGCGGGAGCACAGATACGCAGTATTTT
V gene: TRBV30
D gene: .
clone size: once
J gene: TRBJ2-3

CDR3 protein: CASCWGGVSGGAADTQYF
CDR3 DNA: TGTGCCAGCTGTTGGGGGGGCGTTTCGGGGGGAGCGGCAGATACGCAGTATTTT
V gene: TRBV2
D gene: .
clone size: .
J gene: TRBJ2-3

CDR3 protein: CASSSPSGGISYEQYF
CDR3 DNA: TGTGCCAGCAGCTCCCCGAGCGGGGGTATCTCCTACGAGCAGTACTTC
V gene: TRBV7-6
D gene: TRBD2
clone size: few
J gene: TRBJ2-7

CDR3 protein: CASSVGASDSIQETQYF
CDR3 DNA: TGTGCCAGCAGCGTAGGGGCCTCGGACAGCATCCAAGAGACCCAGTACTTC
V gene: TRBV9
D gene: .
clone size: .
J gene: TRBJ2-5

CDR3 protein: CASSRLGGSTDTQYF
CDR3 DNA: TGTGCCAGCAGTAGACTGGGGGGGAGCACAGATACGCAGTATTTT
V gene: TRBV7-2
D gene: TRBD2
clone size: .
J gene: TRBJ2-3

CDR3 protein: CAGRGEARGTGELFF
CDR3 DNA: TGTGCCGGAAGGGGTGAAGCCCGGGGCACCGGGGAGCTGTTTTTT
V gene: TRBV10-3
D gene: .
clone size: .
J gene: TRBJ2-2

CDR3 protein: CSVARTGGHDYGYTF
CDR3 DNA: TGCAGCGTTGCAAGGACGGGGGGGCACGACTATGGCTACACCTTC
V gene: TRBV29-1
D gene: .
clone size: few
J gene: TRBJ1-2

CDR3 protein: CASSVEGAGELFF
CDR3 DNA: TGTGCCAGCAGTGTCGAGGGCGCCGGGGAGCTGTTTTTT
V gene: TRBV2
D gene: .
clone size: .
J gene: TRBJ2-2

CDR3 protein: CASSLAGTSAGNTIYF
CDR3 DNA: TGCGCCAGCAGCTTGGCAGGGACGAGCGCTGGAAACACCATATATTTT
V gene: TRBV5-1
D gene: .
clone size: medium-sized
J gene: TRBJ1-3

CDR3 protein: CASSFTKGRKNTEAFF
CDR3 DNA: TGTGCCAGCAGTTTCACCAAGGGGCGGAAGAACACTGAAGCTTTCTTT
V gene: TRBV27
D gene: .
clone size: .
J gene: TRBJ1-1

CDR3 protein: CASSQGSYQPQHF
CDR3 DNA: TGTGCCAGCAGCCAAGGGAGTTATCAGCCCCAGCATTTT
V gene: TRBV7-9
D gene: .
clone size: .
J gene: TRBJ1-5

CDR3 protein: CASISTGGRNTGELFF
CDR3 DNA: TGTGCCAGTATCTCGACAGGGGGAAGGAACACCGGGGAGCTGTTTTTT
V gene: TRBV19
D gene: TRBD1
clone size: few
J gene: TRBJ2-2

CDR3 protein: CASSSAGGRGYGYTF
CDR3 DNA: TGTGCCAGCAGCTCAGCAGGGGGCAGGGGCTATGGCTACACCTTC
V gene: TRBV7-2
D gene: TRBD1
clone size: .
J gene: TRBJ1-2

CDR3 protein: CAISLRGATDTQYF
CDR3 DNA: TGTGCCATCAGTTTACGCGGGGCCACAGATACGCAGTATTTT
V gene: TRBV10-3
D gene: .
clone size: .
J gene: TRBJ2-3

CDR3 protein: CASSTGVPYGYTF
CDR3 DNA: TGTGCCAGCAGCACCGGGGTACCGTATGGCTACACCTTC
V gene: TRBV27
D gene: .
clone size: .
J gene: TRBJ1-2

CDR3 protein: CASSPYPQDTEAFF
CDR3 DNA: TGTGCCAGCAGCCCCTATCCACAGGACACTGAAGCTTTCTTT
V gene: TRBV3-1/TRBV3-2
D gene: .
clone size: few
J gene: TRBJ1-1

CDR3 protein: CASSSTGRAEAFF
CDR3 DNA: TGTGCCAGCAGCTCCACAGGACGCGCTGAAGCTTTCTTT
V gene: TRBV7-9
D gene: .
clone size: few
J gene: TRBJ1-1

CDR3 protein: CASSSDRGSYEQYF
CDR3 DNA: TGTGCCAGCAGCTCGGACAGGGGTTCCTACGAGCAGTACTTC
V gene: TRBV11-2
D gene: TRBD1
clone size: .
J gene: TRBJ2-7

CDR3 protein: CASSLDVMGFSGANVLTF
CDR3 DNA: TGCGCCAGCAGCTTGGATGTCATGGGTTTCTCTGGGGCCAACGTCCTGACTTTC
V gene: TRBV5-1
D gene: .
clone size: .
J gene: TRBJ2-6

CDR3 protein: CASSLSRGITEAFF
CDR3 DNA: TGTGCCAGCAGCCTTTCGCGCGGGATAACTGAAGCTTTCTTT
V gene: TRBV13
D gene: .
clone size: few
J gene: TRBJ1-1

CDR3 protein: CASSRPFSGSYEQYF
CDR3 DNA: TGTGCTAGCAGCCGTCCTTTTAGCGGGTCCTACGAGCAGTACTTC
V gene: TRBV7-7
D gene: TRBD2
clone size: once
J gene: TRBJ2-7

CDR3 protein: CASSFYSGSYEQYF
CDR3 DNA: TGCGCCAGCAGCTTTTATAGCGGGTCCTACGAGCAGTACTTC
V gene: TRBV5-1
D gene: TRBD2
clone size: .
J gene: TRBJ2-7

CDR3 protein: CASSPEGGRGYTF
CDR3 DNA: TGTGCCAGCTCACCAGAGGGAGGTCGGGGCTACACCTTC
V gene: TRBV18
D gene: .
clone size: .
J gene: TRBJ1-2

CDR3 protein: CASHGPSSYNEQFF
CDR3 DNA: TGTGCCAGCCACGGCCCAAGCTCCTACAATGAGCAGTTCTTC
V gene: TRBV3-1/TRBV3-2
D gene: .
clone size: .
J gene: TRBJ2-1

CDR3 protein: CASSPRTGAQETQYF
CDR3 DNA: TGTGCCAGCAGCCCGCGGACAGGGGCCCAAGAGACCCAGTACTTC
V gene: TRBV14
D gene: TRBD1
clone size: .
J gene: TRBJ2-5

CDR3 protein: CASSLLAGEAEQYF
CDR3 DNA: TGCGCCAGCAGCCTGCTAGCGGGAGAGGCCGAGCAGTACTTC
V gene: TRBV4-3
D gene: TRBD2
clone size: .
J gene: TRBJ2-7

CDR3 protein: CASSWGINEKLFF
CDR3 DNA: TGTGCCAGCAGCTGGGGGATTAATGAAAAACTGTTTTTT
V gene: TRBV5-6
D gene: .
clone size: few
J gene: TRBJ1-4

CDR3 protein: CASSVVPGNTIYF
CDR3 DNA: TGTGCCAGCAGCGTAGTCCCGGGAAACACCATATATTTT
V gene: TRBV9
D gene: .
clone size: few
J gene: TRBJ1-3

CDR3 protein: CASSQGGQGINYGYTF
CDR3 DNA: TGTGCCAGCAGCCAAGGGGGACAGGGGATTAACTATGGCTACACCTTC
V gene: TRBV3-1/TRBV3-2
D gene: TRBD1
clone size: .
J gene: TRBJ1-2

CDR3 protein: CSVARTGTDTQYF
CDR3 DNA: TGCAGCGTTGCCCGGACAGGGACAGATACGCAGTATTTT
V gene: TRBV29-1
D gene: TRBD1
clone size: .
J gene: TRBJ2-3

CDR3 protein: CASSRDTKSYGYTF
CDR3 DNA: TGTGCCAGCAGTAGGGACACCAAATCCTATGGCTACACCTTC
V gene: TRBV25-1
D gene: .
clone size: .
J gene: TRBJ1-2

CDR3 protein: CASSGENRGVEKLFF
CDR3 DNA: TGTGCCAGCAGTGGAGAAAACCGGGGGGTAGAAAAACTGTTTTTT
V gene: TRBV25-1
D gene: .
clone size: .
J gene: TRBJ1-4

CDR3 protein: CASSELSNSPLHF
CDR3 DNA: TGTGCCAGCAGTGAACTAAGCAATTCACCCCTCCACTTT
V gene: TRBV6-1
D gene: .
clone size: few
J gene: TRBJ1-6

CDR3 protein: CAPPSQTPGANVLTF
CDR3 DNA: TGTGCCCCCCCGAGTCAGACTCCTGGGGCCAACGTCCTGACTTTC
V gene: TRBV2
D gene: .
clone size: once
J gene: TRBJ2-6

CDR3 protein: CASSVAVLSGTDTQYF
CDR3 DNA: TGTGCCAGCAGCGTAGCGGTTCTCTCCGGCACAGATACGCAGTATTTT
V gene: TRBV9
D gene: .
clone size: .
J gene: TRBJ2-3

CDR3 protein: CASSYVSGGWDETQYF
CDR3 DNA: TGTGCCAGCAGTTATGTCTCGGGGGGGTGGGACGAGACCCAGTACTTC
V gene: TRBV6-2/TRBV6-3
D gene: TRBD2
clone size: .
J gene: TRBJ2-5

CDR3 protein: CAISDFRVWENYEQYF
CDR3 DNA: TGTGCCATCAGTGACTTTCGGGTGTGGGAAAACTACGAGCAGTACTTC
V gene: TRBV10-3
D gene: .
clone size: .
J gene: TRBJ2-7

CDR3 protein: CASSGDRTQPQHF
CDR3 DNA: TGTGCCAGCAGTGGCGACAGGACCCAGCCCCAGCATTTT
V gene: TRBV6-2/TRBV6-3
D gene: .
clone size: .
J gene: TRBJ1-5

CDR3 protein: CASSTTRYTRGALGQPQHF
CDR3 DNA: TGTGCCAGCAGCACGACCAGGTACACTAGGGGGGCTCTGGGTCAGCCCCAGCATTTT
V gene: TRBV7-8
D gene: .
clone size: few
J gene: TRBJ1-5

CDR3 protein: CAWSHSRHYGYTF
CDR3 DNA: TGTGCCTGGAGCCACTCGAGACACTATGGCTACACCTTC
V gene: TRBV30
D gene: .
clone size: .
J gene: TRBJ1-2

CDR3 protein: CASSLGHMNTEAFF
CDR3 DNA: TGTGCCAGCAGCTTGGGACATATGAACACTGAAGCTTTCTTT
V gene: TRBV5-4
D gene: .
clone size: .
J gene: TRBJ1-1

CDR3 protein: CASSLQERGGYTF
CDR3 DNA: TGTGCCAGCAGCTTACAGGAGAGGGGTGGCTACACCTTC
V gene: TRBV7-6
D gene: .
clone size: .
J gene: TRBJ1-2

CDR3 protein: CASSLTPSTDTQYF
CDR3 DNA: TGCGCCAGCAGCTTGACTCCAAGCACAGATACGCAGTATTTT
V gene: TRBV5-1
D gene: .
clone size: medium-sized
J gene: TRBJ2-3

CDR3 protein: CASSPPGSPLHF
CDR3 DNA: TGCGCCAGCAGCCCCCCGGGGTCACCCCTCCACTTT
V gene: TRBV4-1
D gene: .
clone size: .
J gene: TRBJ1-6

CDR3 protein: CASSEVLVGEQFF
CDR3 DNA: TGTGCCAGCAGTGAGGTCTTGGTGGGTGAGCAGTTCTTC
V gene: TRBV2
D gene: .
clone size: few
J gene: TRBJ2-1